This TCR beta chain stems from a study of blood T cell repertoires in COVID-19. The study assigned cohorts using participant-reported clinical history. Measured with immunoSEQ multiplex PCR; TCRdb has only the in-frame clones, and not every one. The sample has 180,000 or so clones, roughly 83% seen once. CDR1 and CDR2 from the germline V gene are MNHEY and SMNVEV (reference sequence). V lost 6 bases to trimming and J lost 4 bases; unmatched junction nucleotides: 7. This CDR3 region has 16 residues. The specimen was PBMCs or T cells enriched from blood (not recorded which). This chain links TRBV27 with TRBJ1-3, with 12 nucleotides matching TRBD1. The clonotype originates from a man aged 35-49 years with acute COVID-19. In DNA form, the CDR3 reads TGTGCCAGCAGGGCCCTTGGGACAGGGGGCGGAAACACCATATATTTT. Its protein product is CASRALGTGGGNTIYF.